The sequence of this TCR beta chain was determined in a study of vaccination and CD4 T cells after COVID-19. Described treatment: approximately nine-day PBMC culture with coronavirus spike peptide pools or control peptides (ViraFEST assay). Oncomine TCR Beta short-read sequencing was applied to DNA from cultured CD4+ T cells. In TCRdb, the PCR reads were re-called with MiXCR into one record per CDR3 protein. The table lists 9,500 to 10,000 distinct CDR3 sequences, over 35% of them singletons. As to this clonotype: Its antigen is not known.

Germline CDR1 SEHNR, CDR2 FQNEAQ (reference sequence). Deletions cut 2 bases from V and 0 bases from J, with 16 bases between. This CDR3 is 17 amino acids long. This chain joins TRBV7-9 and TRBJ1-1; D possibly corresponds to TRBD1 (6 bases). Sequencing used CD4+ T cells from blood, cultured in vitro. The sequence was obtained from a human donor who had recovered from COVID-19. CDR3 region: CASSLRAGGLMNTEAFF. The DNA for the CDR3 is TGTGCCAGCAGCTTAAGGGCGGGGGGCCTCATGAACACTGAAGCTTTCTTT.